Described below is a single T cell receptor beta chain sequence and its context. Original processing methods: Reference gene primer amplification gave estimated nucleated cell counts. Sequenced by immunoSEQ multiplex PCR; TCRdb stores in-frame clones only, minus some. V and J calls and clone size are as listed in that table; D and trimming were resolved from the DNA. The table has a few hundred thousand clones, more than 70% seen once. The sample is drawn from a study of blood T cell repertoires in COVID-19. Study-wide context: Specimens from acute and convalescent COVID-19 originated in the United States, Italy and Spain.

Germline CDR1 is SEHNR and CDR2 is FQNEAQ (reference sequence). CDR3 size: 13 residues. V was pared by 2 bases and J by 6 bases, with 10 bases between. This chain links TRBV7-9 with TRBJ1-2; D gene uncertain. This TCR was recovered from a woman between 45 and 65 years old with acute or convalescent COVID-19. Sequenced material: peripheral blood. CDR3 region: CASSLLGVDGYTF. Written as DNA, the CDR3 is TGTGCCAGCAGCTTACTCGGGGTTGATGGCTACACCTTC.